Listed here are 29 T cell receptor beta chains from one sample, sequenced in a study of cytomegalovirus exposure and HLA in healthy donors. Repertoires were generated with immunoSEQ multiplex PCR, while TCRdb's copy carries only in-frame clones and drops some. The profile covers roughly 50,000 clones, with 90% appearing a single time and 0.8% to 1.2% taken by the ten largest. Sequencing input: PBMCs. Receptors were obtained from a man younger than 35 in good health and CMV-seronegative.

J is TRBJ2-1 and V is TRBV4-3, with 13 bases identical to TRBD2. The trim removed 4 bases at V and 15 bases at J, leaving 9 bases unmatched. The CDR3 extends over 14 amino acids. Germline V gene lookup returns CDR1 LGHNA and CDR2 YSLEER. CDR3 in amino acids: CASSPGLAGVFRFF. DNA for the CDR3: TGCGCCAGCAGCCCCGGACTAGCGGGAGTTTTTCGGTTCTTC.

This CDR3 reads CASSPDRAGSYEQYF. For the CDR3, the DNA is TGTGCCAGCAGTCCGGACAGGGCGGGATCCTACGAGCAGTACTTC. The V gene is TRBV27, the J gene TRBJ2-7, with TRBD1 matching over 8 bases. Germline loops: CDR1 MNHEY, CDR2 SMNVEV (reference sequence). The CDR3 contains 15 residues. V shed 5 bases and J 1 base; nucleotides not matched to a gene: 7.

The chain recombines TRBV15 with TRBJ2-4; 10 positions match TRBD2. CDR1 LNHNV and CDR2 YYDKDF come from the germline V gene (reference sequence). V shed 0 bases, J shed 5 bases, and the junction held 10 bases outside the gene matches. The CDR3 extends over 18 amino acids. The CDR3 DNA reads TGTGCCACCAGCAGAGAATCCCCCAGCGGGAGGGCGGAAAACATTCAGTACTTC. It encodes CATSRESPSGRAENIQYF.

The chain joins TRBV6-5 to TRBJ2-7; TRBD1 matches at 8 bases. The CDR3 consists of 15 residues. CDR1 and CDR2 from the germline V gene are MNHEY and SVGAGI. Germline trimming cut 6 bases from V and 6 bases from J; bases unmatched to any gene: 13. DNA of the CDR3: TGTGCCAGCAGCCTCCGGGTGGCAGGGGGCCCCGAGCAGTACTTC. It yields the protein CASSLRVAGGPEQYF.

V gene TRBV7-9 combines with J gene TRBJ1-3; TRBD1 might be the D (5 bases). The length of the CDR3 is 14 residues. Trimming removed 5 bases from V and 2 bases from J, with 10 bases in between. Germline CDR1 and CDR2: SEHNR and FQNEAQ (reference sequence). For the CDR3, the DNA is TGTGCCAGCAGCCGCCAGGGCCCTGGAAACACCATATATTTT. This gives the protein CASSRQGPGNTIYF. The variable domain in full, completed from reference TRBV7-9 and TRBJ1-3, reads DTGVSQNPRHKITKRGQNVTFRCDPISEHNRLYWYRQTLGQGPEFLTYFQNEAQLEKSRLLSDRFSAERPKGSFSTLEIQRTEQGDSAMYLCASSRQGPGNTIYFGEGSWLTVV.

The chain is built from TRBV5-1 and TRBJ2-1; possibly TRBD2 for D (5 bases). CDR1 is SGHRS and CDR2 is YFSETQ in the germline V gene. V was shortened by 4 bases and J by 1 base, with 12 bases between the two germline ends. The CDR3 has 15 amino acids. This CDR3 reads CASSPESGSYNEQFF. As DNA, the CDR3 is TGCGCCAGCAGCCCGGAGAGCGGTTCCTACAATGAGCAGTTCTTC.

The rearrangement links TRBV19 to TRBJ1-5; possibly TRBD1 for D (6 bases). CDR3 size: 17 residues. Germline CDR1 is LNHDA and CDR2 is SQIVND (reference sequence). V gave up 5 bases and J gave up 0 bases, with 17 bases separating them. CDR3 sequence reads: CASSGRPGQNSNQPQHF. The CDR3 DNA reads as TGTGCCAGTAGTGGACGCCCGGGACAAAATAGCAATCAGCCCCAGCATTTT.

The chain links TRBV25-1 to TRBJ2-2, with 8 nucleotides matching TRBD2. The V segment lost 0 bases and the J segment 3 bases; nucleotides outside the gene matches: 9. This CDR3 comprises 18 residues. CDR1 is MGHDK and CDR2 is SYGVNS in the germline V gene. The CDR3 protein is CASSEYTSGSGYTGELFF. The CDR3 bases are TGTGCCAGCAGTGAATATACTAGCGGTAGCGGTTACACCGGGGAGCTGTTTTTT. Based on the CDR3 plus reference TRBV25-1 and TRBJ2-2, the full variable domain is EADIYQTPRYLVIGTGKKITLECSQTMGHDKMYWYQQDPGMELHLIHYSYGVNSTEKGDLSSESTVSRIRTEHFPLTLESARPSHTSQYLCASSEYTSGSGYTGELFFGEGSRLTVL.

The V gene is TRBV5-1, the J gene TRBJ2-5; weak D call: TRBD2 (5 bases). V was cut by 4 bases and J by 5 bases, with 9 bases left in between. This CDR3 region has 12 residues. The germline V gene encodes CDR1 SGHRS and CDR2 YFSETQ. Here the CDR3 reads CASSPRGETQYF. The CDR3 bases are TGCGCCAGCAGCCCGAGAGGGGAGACCCAGTACTTC.

CDR3 nucleotides: TGTGCCAGCAGCTTACAGGGCAGCCAGGCTTTCTTT. As protein: CASSLQGSQAFF. The chain couples TRBV27 to TRBJ1-1, with D perhaps TRBD1 (6 bases). Trimming shortened V by 6 bases and J by 11 bases, and 16 bases separated the two germline ends. Germline V gene data show CDR1 as MNHEY and CDR2 as SMNVEV (reference sequence). The CDR3 runs 12 residues.

CDR3 residues: CASSLITGTGSTETQYF. The CDR3 DNA reads TGTGCCAGCAGTCTCATTACCGGGACAGGGTCTACGGAGACCCAGTACTTC. J is TRBJ2-5 and V is TRBV28; 9 bases match TRBD1. The CDR3 length is 17 residues. After removal of 5 bases from V and 5 bases from J, the junction contained 15 bases not matched to a gene. The V gene's germline CDR1 is MDHEN and CDR2 SYDVKM.

The CDR3 sequence is CASSLPGTNEKLFF. CDR3 sequence (DNA): TGTGCCAGCAGCTTACCGGGAACTAATGAAAAACTGTTTTTT. This chain connects TRBV13 to TRBJ1-4; no firm D call. Germline CDR1 reads PRHDT; CDR2 reads FYEKMQ (reference sequence). V was pared by 2 bases and J by 1 base, with 5 bases between. The CDR3 loop spans 14 amino acids.

The chain recombines TRBV19 with TRBJ1-1; possible D gene TRBD1, 5 bases. Germline V gene data show CDR1 as LNHDA and CDR2 as SQIVND (reference sequence). The germline V and J ends were trimmed by 6 bases and 3 bases, with 23 bases remaining between them. The CDR3 runs 17 residues. Written as DNA, the CDR3 is TGTGCCAGTAGGCCTCTGGGGATAAGGGGTGAGGACACTGAAGCTTTCTTT. Translation gives CASRPLGIRGEDTEAFF.

V usage is TRBV6-5 and J usage is TRBJ1-1; possible D gene TRBD1, 5 bases. Germline V gene data show CDR1 as MNHEY and CDR2 as SVGAGI. Trimming pared 0 bases from V and 7 bases from J, leaving 12 bases between. This CDR3 comprises 14 residues. CDR3 amino acids: CASSYSGRASEAFF. The DNA for the CDR3 is TGTGCCAGCAGTTACTCTGGCAGGGCCAGTGAAGCTTTCTTT.

The gene calls are TRBV7-3 and TRBJ2-1; 9 bases map to TRBD1. The CDR3 sequence is 15 residues long. The J segment lost 5 bases and the V segment lost 4 bases, leaving 6 bases of the junction unmatched. Germline CDR1 is SGHTA and CDR2 is FQGTGA. DNA for the CDR3: TGTGCCAGCAGCTACACAGGGGGCTATAACAATGAGCAGTTCTTC. Its protein is CASSYTGGYNNEQFF.

J is TRBJ2-2 and V is TRBV19; D is possibly TRBD2 (5 bases). Germline loops: CDR1 LNHDA, CDR2 SQIVND (reference sequence). V was trimmed by 8 bases and J by 0 bases, leaving 16 bases between them. This CDR3 is 16 amino acids long. The DNA of the CDR3 is TGTGCCAGTCTCATCGGTGACGGGACGAACACCGGGGAGCTGTTTTTT. Amino acid sequence: CASLIGDGTNTGELFF.

V gene TRBV5-1 combines with J gene TRBJ1-5, with 9 bases identical to TRBD1. V lost 4 bases and J lost 7; bases outside the gene matches: 9. Germline V gene data show CDR1 as SGHRS and CDR2 as YFSETQ. This CDR3 is built from 15 residues. The DNA of the CDR3 is TGCGCCAGCAGCCCGGATACAGGGGGCCGGCAGCCCCAGCATTTT. The encoded protein is CASSPDTGGRQPQHF. Full variable domain (rest looked up from reference TRBV5-1 and TRBJ1-5): KAGVTQTPRYLIKTRGQQVTLSCSPISGHRSVSWYQQTPGQGLQFLFEYFSETQRNKGNFPGRFSGRQFSNSRSEMNVSTLELGDSALYLCASSPDTGGRQPQHFGDGTRLSIL.

This clone was seen just once. The CDR3 DNA follows: TGTGCCAGCACCAGGCCTCGTTCTGGGAATCAGCCCCAGCATTTT. Encoded protein: CASTRPRSGNQPQHF. The chain joins TRBV28 to TRBJ1-5, with D unclear. Germline lookup yields CDR1 MDHEN and CDR2 SYDVKM. Deletions cut 7 bases from V and 4 bases from J, with 17 bases between. This CDR3 has 15 residues. Full variable domain (outside the CDR3, taken from reference TRBV28 and TRBJ1-5): DVKVTQSSRYLVKRTGEKVFLECVQDMDHENMFWYRQDPGLGLRLIYFSYDVKMKEKGDIPEGYSVSREKKERFSLILESASTNQTSMYLCASTRPRSGNQPQHFGDGTRLSIL.

The CDR3 is CASSLGANQPQHF. The CDR3 bases are TGTGCCAGCAGCTTAGGGGCCAATCAGCCCCAGCATTTT. The chain is built from TRBV7-9 and TRBJ1-5; D remains ambiguous. This CDR3 is built from 13 residues. Germline lookup yields CDR1 SEHNR and CDR2 FQNEAQ (reference sequence). V lost 1 base and J lost 3, with 4 bases in between.

The CDR3 spells CASSTQTAENQPQHF. CDR3 DNA sequence: TGTGCCAGTAGTACCCAGACCGCGGAGAATCAGCCCCAGCATTTT. The chain couples TRBV19 to TRBJ1-5, with unresolved D. The germline V gene encodes CDR1 LNHDA and CDR2 SQIVND (reference sequence). V lost 4 bases, J lost 4 bases, and 14 bases lay in between. The length of the CDR3 is 15 residues.

The V gene is TRBV7-2, the J gene TRBJ2-1, with TRBD2 identical over 13 bases. The germline gives CDR1 SGHTA, CDR2 FQGNSA. CDR3 length: 15 amino acids. The trim removed 3 bases at V and 6 bases at J, leaving 2 bases unmatched. CDR3 bases: TGTGCCAGCAGCTTCGGGACTAGCGGGGCCAATGAGCAGTTCTTC. This translates into CASSFGTSGANEQFF.

V is TRBV2 and J is TRBJ2-7, with 10 bases lining up with TRBD2. Losses at the gene ends were 6 bases for V and 2 bases for J; bases not matched to a gene: 13. Germline V gene sequence: CDR1 SNHLY, CDR2 FYNNEI. This CDR3 is built from 17 residues. DNA of the CDR3: TGTGCCAGCAGAGTGCTGACTAGCGGGTTTACTGCCTACGAGCAGTACTTC. It yields the protein CASRVLTSGFTAYEQYF.

The J gene is TRBJ2-1, the V gene TRBV12-5; no definite D call. The V end lost 5 bases, the J end lost 6 bases, and 5 bases lay between the germline ends. The germline V gene has CDR1 LGHNT and CDR2 FRNRAP. CDR3 length equals 11 residues. CDR3 residues: CASGLSNEQFF. DNA of the CDR3: TGTGCTAGTGGTCTAAGCAATGAGCAGTTCTTC. Using reference TRBV12-5 and TRBJ2-1 for the parts outside the CDR3, the full variable domain is DARVTQTPRHKVTEMGQEVTMRCQPILGHNTVFWYRQTMMQGLELLAYFRNRAPLDDSGMPKDRFSAEMPDATLATLKIQPSEPRDSAVYFCASGLSNEQFFGPGTRLTVL.

In this sample, this clone turned up once. The chain uses TRBV10-2 and TRBJ2-7, with TRBD2 matching 7 bases. Germline trimming cut 6 bases from V and 7 bases from J; bases unmatched to any gene: 18. This CDR3 contains 16 residues. CDR1 and CDR2 (germline): WSHSY, SAAADI. CDR3 nucleotides: TGCGCCAGCAGCGAAACCGGGACTACCCGGTCGGGGGAGCAGTACTTC. It is translated as CASSETGTTRSGEQYF.

The chain combines TRBV28 with TRBJ2-7; weak D call: TRBD1 (5 bases). From germline, CDR1 is MDHEN and CDR2 SYDVKM. This CDR3 is built from 12 residues. The V end lost 3 bases, the J end lost 6 bases, and 9 bases lay between the germline ends. For the CDR3, the DNA is TGTGCCAGCAGTTTGGGGCAGTTCGAGCAGTACTTC. Translating it yields CASSLGQFEQYF.

V and J are TRBV9 and TRBJ2-3, with D unresolved. Between the trimmed V and J ends, which lost 0 bases and 0 bases, there was a span of 2 bases. The CDR3 consists of 13 residues. The germline V gene has CDR1 SGDLS and CDR2 YYNGEE. DNA of the CDR3: TGTGCCAGCAGCGTAGCTAGCACAGATACGCAGTATTTT. Translating it yields CASSVASTDTQYF.

Here the CDR3 reads CASSLAARGRETQYF. The CDR3 DNA reads as TGTGCCAGCAGCTTAGCCGCCAGGGGCCGGGAGACCCAGTACTTC. The gene calls are TRBV11-3 and TRBJ2-5, with a tentative D call TRBD1 (6 bases). The CDR3 is 15 amino acids. V was shortened by 1 base and J by 5 bases, with 14 bases between the two germline ends. Germline V lookup: CDR1 SGHNT, CDR2 YENEEA.

The chain joins TRBV7-2 to TRBJ2-7; D is uncertain. V lost 5 bases to trimming and J lost 3 bases, with 11 bases between them. Looked up from germline, CDR1 is SGHTA and CDR2 is FQGNSA. This CDR3 is 13 amino acids long. The CDR3 coding sequence is TGTGCCAGCAGCCCGGCGGTGGGCTACGAGCAGTACTTC. Protein: CASSPAVGYEQYF.

The genes are TRBV13 and TRBJ1-4; 7 bases agree with TRBD1. V lost 4 bases and J lost 8; bases outside the gene matches: 13. There are 16 residues in the CDR3. The germline gives CDR1 PRHDT, CDR2 FYEKMQ (reference sequence). CDR3 in amino acids: CASSSGQLPSGEKLFF. CDR3 nucleotides: TGTGCCAGCAGCTCGGGACAGCTGCCGTCGGGGGAAAAACTGTTTTTT.